This T cell receptor (beta chain) was found in a study of vaccination effects on CD4 cells after COVID-19. Before sequencing took place, the ViraFEST assay used viral peptide pools to expand antigen-specific CD4+ T cells. Researchers isolated CD4+ T cells once 9 to 11 days of culture had elapsed. By PCR, the person was confirmed to have had SARS-CoV-2 infection between March and December 2020. Profiled with immunoSEQ multiplex PCR; TCRdb holds only in-frame clones, not every one. The sample lists tens of thousands of clones; 65% to 75% were seen once. This clone has only a few counts. The target antigen is unknown. Trimming removed 6 bases at V and 6 bases at J, with 8 bases between. Germline V CDR1 and CDR2: SNHLY, FYNNEI. The length of the CDR3 is 12 residues.

The source was CD4+ T cells from PBMCs cultured with SARS-CoV-2 spike peptides, collected before COVID-19 vaccination. The rearrangement uses TRBV2 and TRBJ2-2; D is uncertain. The source is a human donor who had a prior SARS-CoV-2 infection. The DNA for the CDR3 is TGTGCCAGCAGGGGATACGCCGGGGAGCTGTTTTTT. Translating gives CASRGYAGELFF.